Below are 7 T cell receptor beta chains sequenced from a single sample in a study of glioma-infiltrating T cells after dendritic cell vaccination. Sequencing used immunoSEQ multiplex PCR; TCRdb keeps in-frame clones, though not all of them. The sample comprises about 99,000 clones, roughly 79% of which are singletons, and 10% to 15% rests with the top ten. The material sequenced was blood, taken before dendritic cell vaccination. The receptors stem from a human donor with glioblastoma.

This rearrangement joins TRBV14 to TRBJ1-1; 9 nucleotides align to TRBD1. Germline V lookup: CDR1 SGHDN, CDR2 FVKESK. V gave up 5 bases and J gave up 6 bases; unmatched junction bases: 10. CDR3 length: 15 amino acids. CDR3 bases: TGTGCCAGCAGCTACGAACAGGGGGCTTTATCTGAAGCTTTCTTT. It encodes CASSYEQGALSEAFF. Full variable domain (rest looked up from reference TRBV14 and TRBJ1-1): EAGVTQFPSHSVIEKGQTVTLRCDPISGHDNLYWYRRVMGKEIKFLLHFVKESKQDESGMPNNRFLAERTGGTYSTLKVQPAELEDSGVYFCASSYEQGALSEAFFGQGTRLTVV.

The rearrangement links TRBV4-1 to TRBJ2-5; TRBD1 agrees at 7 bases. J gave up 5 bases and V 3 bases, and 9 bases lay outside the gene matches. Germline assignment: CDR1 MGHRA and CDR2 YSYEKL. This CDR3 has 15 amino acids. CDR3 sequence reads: CASSQMTGIIETQYF. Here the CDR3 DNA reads TGCGCCAGCAGCCAGATGACAGGGATTATTGAGACCCAGTACTTC.

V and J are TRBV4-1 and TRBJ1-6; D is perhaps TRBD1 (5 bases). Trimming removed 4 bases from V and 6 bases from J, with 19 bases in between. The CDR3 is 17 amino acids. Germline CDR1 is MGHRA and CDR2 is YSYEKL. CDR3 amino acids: CASSPFPGPLANSPLHF. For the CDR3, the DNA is TGCGCCAGCAGCCCCTTCCCAGGGCCGCTGGCTAATTCACCCCTCCACTTT.

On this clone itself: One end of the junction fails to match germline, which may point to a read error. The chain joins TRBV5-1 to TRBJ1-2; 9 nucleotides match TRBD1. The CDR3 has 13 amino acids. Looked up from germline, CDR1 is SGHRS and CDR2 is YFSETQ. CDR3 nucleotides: TGCGCCTCCGGGACAGGGCAGGGGGAAGGCTACCCCTTC. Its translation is CASGTGQGEGYPF.

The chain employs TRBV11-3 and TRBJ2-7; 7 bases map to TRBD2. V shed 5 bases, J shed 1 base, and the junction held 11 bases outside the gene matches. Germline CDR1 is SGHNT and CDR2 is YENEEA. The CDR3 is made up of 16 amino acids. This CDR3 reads CASSRAGLGRSYEQYF. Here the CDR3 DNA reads TGTGCCAGCAGCCGAGCGGGGCTGGGTCGGTCCTACGAGCAGTACTTC.

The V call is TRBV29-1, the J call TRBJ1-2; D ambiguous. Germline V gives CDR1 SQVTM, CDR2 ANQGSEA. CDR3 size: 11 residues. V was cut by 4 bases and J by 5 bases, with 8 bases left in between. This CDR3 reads CSVATGYGYTF. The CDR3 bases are TGCAGCGTTGCAACCGGGTATGGCTACACCTTC.

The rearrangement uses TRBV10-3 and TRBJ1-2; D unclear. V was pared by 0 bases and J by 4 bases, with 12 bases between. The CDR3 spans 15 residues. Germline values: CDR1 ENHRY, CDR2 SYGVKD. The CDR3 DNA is TGTGCCATCAGTGAGTCGACCGGGGTTGGCTATGGCTACACCTTC. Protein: CAISESTGVGYGYTF.